These 21 T cell receptor beta chains were all obtained from the same sample, sequenced in a study of T cells in women clearing cervical HPV infection. Clones were read by immunoSEQ multiplex PCR, and TCRdb kept only the in-frame ones, dropping some. The ten top clones account for roughly 3.2%, within a sample of under 25,000 clones. Sequencing was done on a sample of blood buffy coat. These TCRs come from a woman aged 18 to 75 with a cervical HPV16 infection that either progressed to CIN3+ or cleared (not recorded which).

Regarding this clone: The read terminates 3 residues ahead of where the CDR3 ends, so the germline J gene completes it. The V gene is TRBV18, the J gene TRBJ1-3, with D possibly TRBD1 on 5 matching bases. The V gene's germline CDR1 is KGHSH and CDR2 LQKENI. Trimming took 7 bases from V and 0 from J, leaving 13 bases between them. This CDR3 comprises 15 residues. The CDR3: CASFPDGGSGNTIYF. CDR3 DNA (partial): TGTGCCAGCTTCCCAGACGGGGGCTCTGGAAACACC.

Here the CDR3 reads CASSRTGNTGELFF. The CDR3 DNA, read in part, is TGTGCCAGCAGCCGGACAGGGAACACCGGGGAG. V gene TRBV7-9 combines with J gene TRBJ2-2, with 7 bases identical to TRBD1. The read terminates 3 residues ahead of where the CDR3 ends, so the germline J gene completes it. CDR3 length equals 14 residues. V lost 5 bases, J lost 1 base, and 1 base stayed unmatched. Germline lookup yields CDR1 SEHNR and CDR2 FQNEAQ (reference sequence). Supplemented by reference TRBV7-9 and TRBJ2-2, the full variable domain reads DTGVSQNPRHKITKRGQNVTFRCDPISEHNRLYWYRQTLGQGPEFLTYFQNEAQLEKSRLLSDRFSAERPKGSFSTLEIQRTEQGDSAMYLCASSRTGNTGELFFGEGSRLTVL.

As regards this clone: The missing CDR3 end, 3 residues past where the read stops, is filled in from the germline J gene. The chain joins TRBV20-1 to TRBJ2-4; 8 bases align to TRBD1. This CDR3 has 16 amino acids. Germline values: CDR1 DFQATT, CDR2 SNEGSKA (reference sequence). Trimming cost V 2 bases and J 5 bases; bases outside gene matches: 11. CDR3 DNA (partial): TGCAGTGCTAGACGCCAGGGGGCCCCGTCTCAAAACATT. Its protein product is CSARRQGAPSQNI. The CDR3, in full, reads CSARRQGAPSQNIQYF.

A word on this clone: The read ends 3 residues early relative to the CDR3; the germline J gene fills the gap. The chain joins TRBV9 to TRBJ2-1; a possible D gene is TRBD2 (6 bases). The CDR3 has 16 residues. Per germline, CDR1 SGDLS and CDR2 YYNGEE. Trimming cost V 4 bases and J 4 bases, with 18 bases left between them. CDR3 DNA (partial): TGTGCCAGCAGCCCATCGACCGGGACTCGATACAATGAG. Translating gives CASSPSTGTRYNE. In full, the CDR3 is CASSPSTGTRYNEQFF.

As concerns this clone: Coverage ceases 3 residues before the CDR3 finishes, and the germline J gene fills in the end. The chain employs TRBV23-1 and TRBJ2-5; TRBD2 matches 12 bases. TRBV23-1 is designated an ORF whose function remains uncertain. With V trimmed by 2 bases and J by 5 bases, 9 bases remained unmatched. This CDR3 region has 17 residues. The covered CDR3 bases are TGCGCCAGCAGTCAACTAGCGGGGGGGCAACGGGGGGAGACC. Translation gives CASSQLAGGQRGET. The entire CDR3 sequence reads CASSQLAGGQRGETQYF.

Concerning this clone itself: From the germline J gene comes the end of the CDR3, since the read stops 3 residues before it. The V gene is TRBV19, the J gene TRBJ1-1, with TRBD1 matching over 7 bases. Looked up from germline, CDR1 is LNHDA and CDR2 is SQIVND (reference sequence). J lost 6 bases, V lost 1 base, and 5 bases had no gene match. The CDR3 is 14 residues long. The CDR3 DNA, read in part, is TGTGCCAGTAGTATAGGGACAGGTTTCTCTGAA. This encodes CASSIGTGFSE. The full CDR3 reads CASSIGTGFSEAFF.

Concerning this clone: The missing CDR3 end, 3 residues past where the read stops, is filled in from the germline J gene. The chain links TRBV30 to TRBJ1-1; no reliable D call. V was trimmed by 4 bases and J by 3 bases, leaving 15 bases between them. Germline CDR1 GTSNPN, CDR2 SVGIG (reference sequence). The CDR3 spans 14 residues. CDR3 DNA, as far as it was read: TGTGCCTGGAACCTCTTCGACGGGGACACTGAA. It translates to CAWNLFDGDTE. The full CDR3 sequence reads CAWNLFDGDTEAFF.

To note about this clone: The CDR3 end falls 3 residues outside the read, so it is completed with the germline J gene. This chain uses TRBV2 with TRBJ1-1; the D gene is possibly TRBD1 (6 bases). Germline CDR1 reads SNHLY; CDR2 reads FYNNEI. CDR3 length: 13 amino acids. V gave up 4 bases and J gave up 7 bases, with 13 bases separating them. CDR3 DNA (partial): TGTGCCAGCAGTGTGGACAGCCGAAATGAA. This translates into CASSVDSRNE. The whole CDR3 reads CASSVDSRNEAFF.

A word on this clone: With the read ending 3 residues before the CDR3 end, the germline J gene is used to fill in that end. The chain recombines TRBV7-9 with TRBJ2-7; D call uncertain. Germline V gene sequence: CDR1 SEHNR, CDR2 FQNEAQ (reference sequence). Trimming left V 5 bases short and J 1 base short, with 9 bases between. There are 13 residues in the CDR3. The DNA read from the CDR3 is TGTGCCAGCAGCGTAACCAGTTCCTACGAG. Residues: CASSVTSSYE. The full CDR3 protein reads CASSVTSSYEQYF.

The sequenced CDR3 bases are TGTGCCAGTCAACGACTAGCGGGGTCCACAGATACG. This encodes CASQRLAGSTDT. The full CDR3 protein is CASQRLAGSTDTQYF. V usage is TRBV6-2 or TRBV6-3 and J usage is TRBJ2-3; 11 bases match TRBD2. The read terminates 3 residues ahead of where the CDR3 ends, so the germline J gene completes it. J gave up 2 bases and V 9 bases, and 7 bases lay outside the gene matches. Germline values: CDR1 MNHEY, CDR2 SVGEGT. The CDR3 length is 15 residues.

On this clone itself: The read ends 3 residues early relative to the CDR3; the germline J gene fills the gap. The chain employs TRBV6-2 or TRBV6-3 and TRBJ2-1; the D gene is possibly TRBD2 (6 bases). Germline CDR1 reads MNHEY; CDR2 reads SVGEGT. Trimming took 6 bases from V and 5 from J, leaving 20 bases between them. The CDR3 has 16 amino acids. The covered CDR3 bases are TGTGCCAGCAGCGACCCTAGGCGGGGTAAAAACAATGAG. This gives the protein CASSDPRRGKNNE. The entire CDR3 sequence reads CASSDPRRGKNNEQFF.

A note on this clone: The CDR3 end falls 3 residues outside the read, so it is completed with the germline J gene. The chain has TRBV5-1 and TRBJ2-2; D is possibly TRBD2 (6 bases). The germline gives CDR1 SGHRS, CDR2 YFSETQ. V was shortened by 2 bases and J by 0 bases, with 11 bases between the two germline ends. The CDR3 length is 16 residues. The covered CDR3 bases are TGCGCCAGCAGCTTTGGCGGGGCATCGAACACCGGGGAG. This codes for CASSFGGASNTGE. The CDR3 in its entirety is CASSFGGASNTGELFF.

For this clone: The read terminates 3 residues ahead of where the CDR3 ends, so the germline J gene completes it. V and J are TRBV2 and TRBJ1-6; no definite D call. This CDR3 is 13 amino acids long. The germline V gene has CDR1 SNHLY and CDR2 FYNNEI. V shed 3 bases and J shed 9 bases, with 9 bases lying between them. The covered CDR3 bases are TGTGCCAGCAGTGAGGAGGGTGGTTCACCC. Protein product: CASSEEGGSP. The entire CDR3 protein is CASSEEGGSPLHF. The full variable domain, its missing parts supplied by reference TRBV2 and TRBJ1-6, is EPEVTQTPSHQVTQMGQEVILRCVPISNHLYFYWYRQILGQKVEFLVSFYNNEISEKSEIFDDQFSVERPDGSNFTLKIRSTKLEDSAMYFCASSEEGGSPLHFGNGTRLTVT.

In the case of this clone: The read gets to within 3 residues of the CDR3 end, and the germline J gene fills in the rest. The rearrangement uses TRBV19 and TRBJ1-2; D perhaps matches TRBD1 (5 bases). The germline V gene has CDR1 LNHDA and CDR2 SQIVND (reference sequence). The CDR3 consists of 12 residues. The CDR3 sequence: CASSNARGSYTF. Partial CDR3 DNA: TGTGCCAGTAGTAACGCCCGGGGGAGC.

About this clone: The read ends 3 residues early relative to the CDR3; the germline J gene fills the gap. J is TRBJ2-5 and V is TRBV6-1, with 7 bases identical to TRBD2. CDR3 size: 14 residues. Germline V CDR1 and CDR2: MNHNS, SASEGT. Germline trimming cut 6 bases from V and 5 bases from J; bases unmatched to any gene: 9. CDR3 loop: CASSEPRGEETQYF. CDR3 DNA, as far as it was read: TGTGCCAGCAGCGAACCCCGGGGGGAGGAGACC.

Concerning this clone itself: The read is 3 residues too short to cover the CDR3 end, so that end is filled in from the germline J gene. The chain has TRBV5-1 and TRBJ2-3; 12 bases are shared with TRBD2. In germline, CDR1 is SGHRS, CDR2 YFSETQ. CDR3 length: 17 residues. V gave up 0 bases and J gave up 0 bases; unmatched junction bases: 2. The CDR3 bases that were read are TGCGCCAGCAGCTTGGGGACTAGCGGGGCTAGCACAGATACG. As protein: CASSLGTSGASTDT. The CDR3 reads in full as CASSLGTSGASTDTQYF. The full variable domain, its missing parts supplied by reference TRBV5-1 and TRBJ2-3, is KAGVTQTPRYLIKTRGQQVTLSCSPISGHRSVSWYQQTPGQGLQFLFEYFSETQRNKGNFPGRFSGRQFSNSRSEMNVSTLELGDSALYLCASSLGTSGASTDTQYFGPGTRLTVL.

As regards this clone: Coverage ceases 3 residues before the CDR3 finishes, and the germline J gene fills in the end. The rearrangement uses TRBV2 and TRBJ1-4; D is perhaps TRBD1 (6 bases). Germline V gives CDR1 SNHLY, CDR2 FYNNEI. The CDR3 contains 14 residues. Trimming pared 6 bases from V and 5 bases from J, leaving 13 bases between. CDR3 DNA, as far as it was read: TGTGCCAGCAGAGCCGGGACACAAAATGAAAAA. Amino acids: CASRAGTQNEK. In full, the CDR3 reads CASRAGTQNEKLFF. Combining the CDR3 with reference TRBV2 and TRBJ1-4 gives the whole variable domain EPEVTQTPSHQVTQMGQEVILRCVPISNHLYFYWYRQILGQKVEFLVSFYNNEISEKSEIFDDQFSVERPDGSNFTLKIRSTKLEDSAMYFCASRAGTQNEKLFFGSGTQLSVL.

Comment on this clone: The read halts 3 residues ahead of the CDR3 end, with the missing end drawn from the germline J gene. The gene calls are TRBV2 and TRBJ1-1; 7 bases align to TRBD1. Germline assignment: CDR1 SNHLY and CDR2 FYNNEI. Trimming cost V 7 bases and J 7 bases; bases outside gene matches: 9. This CDR3 region has 13 residues. The CDR3 bases that were read are TGTGCCAGCACCTTGAGGTGGGACAGTGAA. Residues: CASTLRWDSE. The full-length CDR3 reads as CASTLRWDSEAFF.

A note on this clone: The read falls 3 residues short of the CDR3 end, and the missing part is taken from the germline J gene. This chain joins TRBV19 and TRBJ2-2, with D perhaps matching TRBD1 (5 bases). This CDR3 contains 16 residues. The germline V and J ends were trimmed by 0 bases and 10 bases, with 18 bases remaining between them. Germline loops: CDR1 LNHDA, CDR2 SQIVND (reference sequence). CDR3 amino acids: CASSIDFRQGQEELFF. The part of the CDR3 DNA that was read is TGTGCCAGTAGTATAGATTTCCGGCAGGGTCAAGAGGAG.

As regards this clone: The read terminates 3 residues before the CDR3 end, so the remaining end is supplied by the germline J gene. The chain is built from TRBV20-1 and TRBJ2-1, with 8 bases lining up with TRBD2. Germline V gene sequence: CDR1 DFQATT, CDR2 SNEGSKA (reference sequence). The CDR3 is 14 residues long. With V trimmed by 6 bases and J by 6 bases, 10 bases remained unmatched. Partial CDR3 DNA: TGCAGTGCCCCCCGGACTAGCAGTCCCAATGAG. Translation gives CSAPRTSSPNE. The whole CDR3 region reads CSAPRTSSPNEQFF.

Of note for this clone: The read comes to an end 3 residues before the CDR3 does, leaving the germline J gene to fill in the end. The chain has TRBV5-4 and TRBJ2-7, with D perhaps being TRBD1 or TRBD2 (5 bases each). V shed 0 bases and J shed 6 bases, with 13 bases lying between them. This CDR3 comprises 14 residues. The germline CDR1 and CDR2 sequences are SGHNT and YYREEE (reference sequence). CDR3 in amino acids: CASSLAGSPVEQYF. CDR3 DNA (partial): TGTGCCAGCAGCTTGGCAGGGAGTCCTGTCGAG.